The rows below give T cell receptor beta chains drawn from one sample of a study of blood T cell repertoires in COVID-19. Measured with immunoSEQ multiplex PCR; TCRdb has only the in-frame clones, and not every one. In the table there are roughly 100,000 clones, just over 90% of which are singletons. Material: peripheral blood. The receptors stem from a woman between 45 and 60 years old in a cohort sampled during active COVID-19. Both conserved end residues are part of each CDR3. Each record gives: V gene, D gene, clone size, J gene, CDR3 DNA, CDR3 protein. The D gene is left open where the match is weak. Not every row has a clone size; where given, it reads once, few, many or a size class.

TRBV6-6,TRBD2,-,TRBJ2-7,TGTGCCAGCAGTCACGCCGGGACTAGCGGGAGTTGGGAGCAGTACTTC,CASSHAGTSGSWEQYF
TRBV27,-,-,TRBJ1-3,TGTGCCAGCAGTTATACTCCACCCGGCTCTGGAAACACCATATATTTT,CASSYTPPGSGNTIYF
TRBV6-5,-,-,TRBJ2-5,TGTGCCAGCAGGGACTTCCGAGAGACCCAGTACTTC,CASRDFRETQYF
TRBV5-1,-,-,TRBJ2-6,TGCGCCAGCGGAAACGCAGGGGGGGCCAACGTCCTGACTTTC,CASGNAGGANVLTF
TRBV19,-,-,TRBJ2-7,TGTGCCAGTAGTCCTTCCCGGACACCAACGCGGGAGCAGTACTTC,CASSPSRTPTREQYF
TRBV6-6,-,-,TRBJ1-5,TGTGCCAGCACCGAATGGGGAGCGGATGGCAATCAGCCCCAGCATTTT,CASTEWGADGNQPQHF
TRBV20-1,-,-,TRBJ2-5,TGCAGTGCTAGTGGTAGCGGCGAAGAGACCCAGTACTTC,CSASGSGEETQYF
TRBV18,TRBD2,-,TRBJ2-2,TGTGCCAGCTCACCACCAGTAGCGGGTGGCACCGGGGAGCTGTTTTTT,CASSPPVAGGTGELFF
TRBV5-1,TRBD2,-,TRBJ2-1,TGCGCCAGCAGCTTTGCTAGCGGCTACAATGAGCAGTTCTTC,CASSFASGYNEQFF
TRBV18,TRBD2,-,TRBJ2-3,TGTGCCAGCTCCGTACGGACTAGCGGGAGCACAGATACGCAGTATTTT,CASSVRTSGSTDTQYF
TRBV2,-,-,TRBJ1-1,TGTGCCAGCAGGGACAGTGGAGAAGCTTTCTTT,CASRDSGEAFF
TRBV28,-,medium-sized,TRBJ1-3,TGTGCCAGCACCAACAGGGACACGGATTATATCTCTGGAAACACCATATATTTT,CASTNRDTDYISGNTIYF
TRBV10-3,-,-,TRBJ2-7,TGTGCCACCCAAGGGGCGTACTACGAGCAGTACTTC,CATQGAYYEQYF
TRBV6-6,TRBD1,-,TRBJ2-2,TGTGCCAGCAGTTACACAGGGGAGATCGGGGAGCTGTTTTTT,CASSYTGEIGELFF
TRBV7-3,-,-,TRBJ2-1,TGTGCCAGCAGCTTACTACGGGACAATGAGCAGTTCTTC,CASSLLRDNEQFF
TRBV29-1,TRBD1,few,TRBJ1-5,TGCAGCGTCGCAGACAGGGACCCCAATCAGCCCCAGCATTTT,CSVADRDPNQPQHF
TRBV25-1,TRBD1,-,TRBJ1-2,TGTGCCAGCAGCCCCTTTCTCGAGGGGGCGCTTGGCTACACCTTC,CASSPFLEGALGYTF
TRBV7-2,-,once,TRBJ2-7,TGTGCCAGCAGCTTAGGGGGGTGGGAGCGGGTTCGGGAGCAGTACTTC,CASSLGGWERVREQYF
TRBV7-3,-,-,TRBJ1-1,TGTGCCAGCAGCCCACAGGCCCAAACAGCGAACACTGAAGCTTTCTTT,CASSPQAQTANTEAFF
TRBV5-1,-,-,TRBJ1-6,TGCGCCAGCAGGGACAACCCCACGGATAATTCACCCCTCCACTTT,CASRDNPTDNSPLHF
TRBV3-1/TRBV3-2,TRBD1,-,TRBJ2-7,TGTGCCAGCAGCCCGGGACAGAGAGCATACGAGCAGTACTTC,CASSPGQRAYEQYF
TRBV5-4,-,-,TRBJ2-7,TGTGCCAGCAGCCTTGGGATAGGGGCCCAGCTATCCTACGAGCAGTACTTC,CASSLGIGAQLSYEQYF
TRBV10-3,TRBD2,-,TRBJ2-1,TGTGCCATCGCCCTTGGACTAGCGGGAGTGGGTGAGCAGTTCTTC,CAIALGLAGVGEQFF
TRBV5-1,-,-,TRBJ2-5,TGCGCCAGCAGCTTTGCAGGGAACCAAGAGACCCAGTACTTC,CASSFAGNQETQYF
TRBV19,-,-,TRBJ2-1,TGTGCCAGTAGTATATCGCGGGGGCTGACCTACAATGAGCAGTTCTTC,CASSISRGLTYNEQFF
TRBV5-1,-,-,TRBJ1-2,TGCGCCAGCAGCTCCCAGGTGGATGGCTACACCTTC,CASSSQVDGYTF
TRBV7-8,-,-,TRBJ2-7,TGTGCCAGCAGCTTACACAGCACCTACGAGCAGTACTTC,CASSLHSTYEQYF
TRBV28,TRBD2,-,TRBJ2-7,TGTGCCACCCATTGGGCGGGAGCAGTTGGCGAGCAGTACTTC,CATHWAGAVGEQYF
TRBV25-1,TRBD2,-,TRBJ2-2,TGTGCCAGCGGGCGACTAGCGGGGAGCACCGGGGAGCTGTTTTTT,CASGRLAGSTGELFF
TRBV5-4,-,once,TRBJ2-6,TGTGCCAGCAGCTGGGACAACTCTGGGGCCAACGTCCTGACTTTC,CASSWDNSGANVLTF
TRBV12-3/TRBV12-4,-,-,TRBJ1-1,TGTGCCAGCAGTTTCCGGGGGACTGAAGCTTTCTTT,CASSFRGTEAFF
TRBV5-6,-,-,TRBJ2-6,TGTGCCAGCAGCCTCGGGGGATCTGGGGCCAACGTCCTGACTTTC,CASSLGGSGANVLTF
TRBV19,-,-,TRBJ1-5,TGTGCCAGTACCATCGGACAGTTAAATCAGCCCCAGCATTTT,CASTIGQLNQPQHF
TRBV7-8,-,-,TRBJ2-7,TGTGCCAGCAGCCCAGGACAGTTTTTCTACGAGCAGTACTTC,CASSPGQFFYEQYF
TRBV19,-,-,TRBJ1-5,TGTGCCAGTAGTCAGGGTCAGCCCCAGCATTTT,CASSQGQPQHF
TRBV6-2/TRBV6-3,TRBD1,-,TRBJ2-3,TGTGCCAGCAGCCGGGACAGAAACACAGATACGCAGTATTTT,CASSRDRNTDTQYF
TRBV5-4,TRBD1,-,TRBJ2-3,TGTGCCAGCAGCCCGGGACAGAAGAGGGGAACAGATACGCAGTATTTT,CASSPGQKRGTDTQYF
TRBV14,TRBD2,-,TRBJ2-2,TGTGCCAGCAGCCGAAAGAAGAAAATGACTAGCGGCCGCCGTTTCGCGAACACCGGGGAGCTGTTTTTT,CASSRKKKMTSGRRFANTGELFF
TRBV9,TRBD2,-,TRBJ2-7,TGTGCCAGCAGCGTAGCTAGCGGAACTAGTTTGACTCCCTACGAGCAGTACTTC,CASSVASGTSLTPYEQYF
TRBV18,-,-,TRBJ1-2,TGTGCCAGCTCGGACACAGGGTTCCGAGATGGCTACACCTTC,CASSDTGFRDGYTF
TRBV28,TRBD2,-,TRBJ2-3,TGTGCCAGCACTGCCTACCCGGGACTAGGAGGGCCAGATACGCAGTATTTT,CASTAYPGLGGPDTQYF
TRBV5-8,-,-,TRBJ2-3,TGTGCCAGCAGCATGACAGGACGGCTAGATACGCAGTATTTT,CASSMTGRLDTQYF
TRBV6-6,TRBD1,once,TRBJ1-2,TGTGCCAGCAGTTACCGGACAGGGAACTATGGCTACACCTTC,CASSYRTGNYGYTF
TRBV5-1,TRBD2,once,TRBJ2-1,TGCGCCAGCACCACGGGAGGGATCTCCTACAATGAGCAGTTCTTC,CASTTGGISYNEQFF
TRBV12-3/TRBV12-4,TRBD1,-,TRBJ1-2,TGTGCCAGCAGTTTGGAGGGGGCAGGTGGCTACACCTTC,CASSLEGAGGYTF